This TCR beta chain was sequenced during a study of shared clonotypes between healthy human individuals. Study observations and caveats: When naive CD4 clonotypes were compared across a few donors, 4% to 5.5% were shared. Deeper or shallower sequencing was expected to change how clonotypes are shared among donors. Generally, naive subsets (rather than memory subsets) showed larger estimated richness.

In the case of this clone: Its antigen remains unknown. Other nucleotide sequences from this sample produce the same CDR3.

From germline, CDR1 is MNHEY and CDR2 SVGAGI. V shed 6 bases and J 1 base; nucleotides not matched to a gene: 2. This CDR3 contains 13 residues. Several immunoSEQ 96-well plates shared each subset's DNA, each plate a replicate. Sequencing used immunoSEQ multiplex PCR; TCRdb keeps in-frame clones, though not all of them. The sample includes some 1.1 million clones, 60% to 85% of them seen just once. This sequence originates from a man aged 18 to 30 in good health. Some clones in this sample may be carry-over from other donors' samples. The sequencing input was memory CD4+ T cells from PBMCs. Subset in this sample: CD45RA-negative fraction. The chain links TRBV6-5 to TRBJ2-5, with TRBD1 identical over 7 bases. The CDR3 is CASRRDSQETQYF. CDR3 nucleotide sequence: TGTGCCAGCAGGAGGGACAGCCAAGAGACCCAGTACTTC.